One sample yielded the 22 T cell receptor beta chains listed below, sequenced in a study of blood T cell repertoires in COVID-19. The data were produced by immunoSEQ multiplex PCR, yet TCRdb's version contains in-frame clones alone and is incomplete. The data contain about 16,000 clones, approximately 91% of them singletons. Source material: peripheral blood. The receptors originated from a man between 60 and 75 years old with acute or convalescent COVID-19.

This clone was found once. The chain combines TRBV6-5 with TRBJ1-3; perhaps TRBD1 as D (5 bases). V was trimmed by 7 bases and J by 8 bases, leaving 12 bases between them. The V gene's germline CDR1 is MNHEY and CDR2 SVGAGI. The CDR3 extends over 12 amino acids. CDR3 amino acids: CASTGGVDTIYF. Written as DNA, the CDR3 is TGTGCCAGCACCGGGGGTGTAGACACCATATATTTT.

The rearrangement links TRBV28 to TRBJ1-2, with TRBD1 matching 9 bases. The ends lost 6 bases at V and 6 bases at J; junction bases unmatched: 17. CDR3 size: 17 residues. The germline gives CDR1 MDHEN, CDR2 SYDVKM. CDR3 in amino acids: CASSKLVLKDRGDGYTF. CDR3 sequence (DNA): TGTGCCAGCAGCAAACTAGTTTTGAAGGACAGGGGAGATGGCTACACCTTC.

The V call is TRBV20-1, the J call TRBJ2-1; 7 positions match TRBD2. Germline V gene sequence: CDR1 DFQATT, CDR2 SNEGSKA (reference sequence). After removal of 6 bases from V and 10 bases from J, the junction contained 3 bases not matched to a gene. This CDR3 region has 10 residues. CDR3 in DNA: TGCAGTGCCACGCGGGGGGAGCAGTTCTTC. It encodes CSATRGEQFF.

In this sample, this clone turned up once. The chain has TRBV10-3 and TRBJ1-2; D is possibly TRBD1 (6 bases). The germline CDR1 and CDR2 sequences are ENHRY and SYGVKD. The germline V and J ends were trimmed by 6 bases and 6 bases, with 14 bases remaining between them. CDR3 length equals 13 residues. The CDR3 coding sequence is TGTGCCATCAGGCTAACAGGGCCGAATGGCTACACCTTC. This gives the protein CAIRLTGPNGYTF.

The chain recombines TRBV5-1 with TRBJ2-2, with TRBD1 identical over 8 bases. V lost 5 bases and J lost 2; bases outside the gene matches: 5. From germline, CDR1 is SGHRS and CDR2 YFSETQ. The CDR3 runs to 15 residues. Here the CDR3 reads CASRWGTGNTGELFF. The CDR3 DNA reads as TGCGCCAGCAGGTGGGGGACAGGAAACACCGGGGAGCTGTTTTTT.

The chain uses TRBV6-2 or TRBV6-3 and TRBJ1-3; D unclear. V was clipped by 0 bases and J by 8 bases, with 8 bases between them. The CDR3 contains 13 residues. The V gene's germline CDR1 is MNHEY and CDR2 SVGEGT. CDR3: CASSYSLRDTIYF. As DNA, the CDR3 is TGTGCCAGCAGTTACTCTCTCCGGGACACCATATATTTT.

The CDR3 loop reads CASSISRQGRANTGELFF. Here the CDR3 DNA reads TGTGCCAGCAGCATTTCGAGACAGGGGAGGGCGAACACCGGGGAGCTGTTTTTT. V is TRBV9 and J is TRBJ2-2; TRBD1 might be the D (8 bases). Germline V gives CDR1 SGDLS, CDR2 YYNGEE. V was shortened by 4 bases and J by 0 bases, with 19 bases between the two germline ends. CDR3 length: 18 residues.

V is TRBV9 and J is TRBJ2-7, with 10 bases that match TRBD2. The CDR3 sequence is 15 residues long. The germline gives CDR1 SGDLS, CDR2 YYNGEE. J was trimmed by 3 bases and V by 3 bases; bases with no gene match: 6. CDR3 residues: CASSGGTSVFYEQYF. The CDR3, as DNA: TGTGCCAGCAGCGGAGGGACTAGCGTTTTCTACGAGCAGTACTTC.

The rearrangement joins TRBV19 to TRBJ2-5; TRBD2 is a possible D gene (7 bases). Looked up from germline, CDR1 is LNHDA and CDR2 is SQIVND (reference sequence). The CDR3 runs to 15 residues. V dropped 1 base and J dropped 1 base, with 10 bases sitting between them. The CDR3 loop is CASSIGGGLQETQYF. The CDR3 DNA is TGTGCCAGTAGTATAGGGGGGGGCCTCCAAGAGACCCAGTACTTC.

This chain connects TRBV19 to TRBJ1-2, with D unresolved. Germline-derived CDR1 and CDR2 are LNHDA and SQIVND (reference sequence). The germline V and J ends were trimmed by 7 bases and 0 bases, with 12 bases remaining between them. The CDR3 is 14 residues long. CDR3 region: CASNRQQTNYGYTF. In DNA form, the CDR3 reads TGTGCCAGTAATCGACAACAAACTAACTATGGCTACACCTTC.

The CDR3 coding sequence is TGTGCCAGTAGTCCAGGTGGGCTGGGTGGCTACACCTTC. Protein sequence: CASSPGGLGGYTF. V usage is TRBV19 and J usage is TRBJ1-2, with unresolved D. The CDR3 totals 13 residues. The ends were cut back, 5 bases at V and 7 bases at J, with 14 bases in the middle. Germline CDR1 and CDR2: LNHDA and SQIVND (reference sequence).

This clone was seen a handful of times. As DNA, the CDR3 is TGTGCCAGCAGTGAATCTCGACAGGGAGGCCGTTCACCCCTCCACTTT. Its protein is CASSESRQGGRSPLHF. This rearrangement joins TRBV25-1 to TRBJ1-6, with TRBD1 matching over 7 bases. CDR1 is MGHDK, CDR2 SYGVNS, per germline. CDR3 size: 16 residues. J lost 9 bases, V lost 1 base, and 9 bases had no gene match.

This clone was observed a single time. The J gene is TRBJ2-1, the V gene TRBV6-2 or TRBV6-3; the match to TRBD2 covers 8 bases. Germline loops: CDR1 MNHEY, CDR2 SVGEGT. This CDR3 has 18 amino acids. The ends lost 0 bases at V and 2 bases at J; junction bases unmatched: 9. This CDR3 reads CASSYSFPSGRPYNEQFF. The CDR3 DNA reads as TGTGCCAGCAGTTACTCGTTCCCGAGCGGGAGACCCTACAATGAGCAGTTCTTC.

The V call is TRBV28, the J call TRBJ1-1; 9 positions agree with TRBD1. CDR1 MDHEN and CDR2 SYDVKM come from the germline V gene. This CDR3 is built from 14 residues. Trimming cost V 7 bases and J 4 bases; bases outside gene matches: 7. The CDR3 sequence: CASTNRGPVTEAFF. The CDR3 bases are TGTGCCAGCACCAACAGGGGGCCCGTCACTGAAGCTTTCTTT.

The rearrangement uses TRBV6-5 and TRBJ2-3; TRBD1 agrees at 7 bases. Germline lookup yields CDR1 MNHEY and CDR2 SVGAGI. Germline trimming cut 6 bases from V and 2 bases from J; bases unmatched to any gene: 5. The CDR3 covers 14 residues. This CDR3 is CASRRQGYTDTQYF. The CDR3 region has the DNA TGTGCCAGCAGGCGACAGGGCTACACAGATACGCAGTATTTT.

The chain employs TRBV19 and TRBJ2-7; TRBD2 might be the D (6 bases). Per germline, CDR1 LNHDA and CDR2 SQIVND (reference sequence). Trimming cost V 1 base and J 3 bases, with 13 bases left between them. This CDR3 spans 15 amino acids. The CDR3 reads CASSIVAGMDYEQYF. For the CDR3, the DNA is TGTGCCAGTAGTATAGTGGCGGGGATGGACTACGAGCAGTACTTC.

The gene calls are TRBV28 and TRBJ2-7; 7 bases line up with TRBD2. J gave up 3 bases and V 2 bases, and 4 bases lay outside the gene matches. This CDR3 is 14 amino acids long. From germline, CDR1 is MDHEN and CDR2 SYDVKM. CDR3 nucleotide sequence: TGTGCCAGCAGTTTAACCGGGGGGATCTACGAGCAGTACTTC. This gives the protein CASSLTGGIYEQYF. Supplemented by reference TRBV28 and TRBJ2-7, the full variable domain reads DVKVTQSSRYLVKRTGEKVFLECVQDMDHENMFWYRQDPGLGLRLIYFSYDVKMKEKGDIPEGYSVSREKKERFSLILESASTNQTSMYLCASSLTGGIYEQYFGPGTRLTVT.

The rearrangement joins TRBV24-1 to TRBJ1-2; weak D call: TRBD1 (6 bases). Germline V CDR1 and CDR2: KGHDR, SFDVKD. The CDR3 extends over 13 amino acids. The V end lost 6 bases, the J end lost 6 bases, and 13 bases lay between the germline ends. The CDR3 DNA reads TGTGCCACCAGTCGGGGGGCTCGGGATGGCTACACCTTC. Translation gives CATSRGARDGYTF.

The CDR3 sequence: CAISVGTPTLNTEAFF. The CDR3 DNA is TGTGCCATCAGTGTTGGGACACCTACCCTGAACACTGAAGCTTTCTTT. The V call is TRBV10-3, the J call TRBJ1-1; D might be TRBD1 (6 bases). The CDR3 length is 16 residues. Germline V CDR1 and CDR2: ENHRY, SYGVKD. Trimming cost V 4 bases and J 0 bases, with 15 bases left between them.

This clone is large within its sample. V is TRBV2 and J is TRBJ1-5; D is unresolved. V lost 3 bases and J lost 3, with 3 bases in between. The germline gives CDR1 SNHLY, CDR2 FYNNEI. CDR3 length: 12 amino acids. CDR3 protein: CASSDLNQPQHF. In DNA form, the CDR3 reads TGTGCCAGCAGTGATCTCAATCAGCCCCAGCATTTT.

The V and J genes are TRBV5-4 and TRBJ2-5; TRBD1 matches at 11 bases. The CDR3 contains 13 residues. The V gene end was trimmed by 10 bases and the J gene end by 5 bases; junction bases not matched to a gene: 7. Germline V gene sequence: CDR1 SGHNT, CDR2 YYREEE (reference sequence). The CDR3 sequence is CAGGQGASETQYF. The CDR3 coding sequence is TGTGCCGGCGGACAGGGGGCGTCGGAGACCCAGTACTTC.

J is TRBJ2-5 and V is TRBV3-1 (or the pseudogene TRBV3-2); the match to TRBD2 covers 7 bases. CDR3 length: 19 amino acids. Per germline, CDR1 LGHDT and CDR2 YNNKEL (reference sequence). V dropped 0 bases and J dropped 5; count of bases not matched to a gene: 18. The CDR3, as DNA: TGTGCCAGCAGCCAAGATCTTTTAAGTGGTGCGGGAGTAGATGAGACCCAGTACTTC. Amino acid sequence: CASSQDLLSGAGVDETQYF.